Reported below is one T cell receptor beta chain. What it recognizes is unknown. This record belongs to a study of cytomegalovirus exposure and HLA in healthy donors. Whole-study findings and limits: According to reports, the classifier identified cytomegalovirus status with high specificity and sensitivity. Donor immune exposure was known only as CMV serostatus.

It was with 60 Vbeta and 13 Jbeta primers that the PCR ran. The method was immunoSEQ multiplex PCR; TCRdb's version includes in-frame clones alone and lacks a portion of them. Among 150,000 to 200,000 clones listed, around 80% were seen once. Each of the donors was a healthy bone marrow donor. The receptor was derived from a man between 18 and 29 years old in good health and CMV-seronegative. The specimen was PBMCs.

The CDR3 protein is CASRLSKGLDTQYF. In nucleotides, the CDR3 is TGTGCCAGCAGACTTTCAAAGGGACTGGATACGCAGTATTTT. This chain connects TRBV5-4 to TRBJ2-3; D perhaps matches TRBD2 (6 bases). This CDR3 has 14 amino acids. Trimming removed 5 bases at V and 6 bases at J, with 16 bases between. The V gene's germline CDR1 is SGHNT and CDR2 YYREEE (reference sequence).